Below, 4 T cell receptor beta chains from the same sample are listed, as sequenced in a study of identical twins. TCRdb re-analysed the 5' RACE reads in MiXCR, keeping a single row per CDR3 protein. The table records 500,000 or so distinct CDR3 sequences, roughly 13% of them present only once. These data also formed part of another study, on yellow fever vaccine responses in identical twins.

Input material: CD4+ T cells sorted from blood. Every receptor here comes from a young woman in good health.

CDR3 loop: CASSIFLAQSSYNEQFF. The CDR3 DNA follows: TGTGCCAGTAGTATATTCCTAGCCCAAAGCTCCTACAATGAGCAGTTCTTC. The chain has TRBV19 and TRBJ2-1; D may be TRBD2 (5 bases). The CDR3 consists of 17 residues. Germline V lookup: CDR1 LNHDA, CDR2 SQIVND (reference sequence). V lost 2 bases and J lost 0, with 14 bases in between.

About this clonotype: The junction departs from the called germline gene at one end, perhaps through a read error. The gene calls are TRBV6-5 and TRBJ2-7; 11 bases line up with TRBD2. Germline assignment: CDR1 MNHEY and CDR2 SVGAGI. CDR3 length: 14 residues. The CDR3 sequence is CASSNPGTSGVAVF. CDR3 sequence (DNA): TGTGCCAGCAGTAACCCCGGGACTAGCGGAGTAGCCGTATTC.

This clonotype has more than one count but fewer than ten. The chain combines TRBV6-5 with TRBJ1-6; D not resolved. Deletions cut 3 bases from V and 1 base from J, with 10 bases between. The germline CDR1 and CDR2 sequences are MNHEY and SVGAGI. The CDR3 has 16 residues. CDR3 residues: CASSYKPSSYNSPLHF. DNA of the CDR3: TGTGCCAGCAGTTATAAGCCCTCATCCTATAATTCACCCCTCCACTTT.

This clonotype was picked up a small number of times. This chain uses TRBV7-2 with TRBJ2-7, with no clear D. The CDR3 contains 14 residues. The germline CDR1 and CDR2 sequences are SGHTA and FQGNSA. The V gene lost 1 base and the J gene lost 6 bases, with 13 bases spanning the gap. The CDR3 sequence: CASSLEGPSGEQYF. The CDR3 nucleotides are TGTGCCAGCAGCTTAGAGGGCCCTTCGGGCGAGCAGTACTTC.